One sample yielded the 11 T cell receptor beta chains listed below, sequenced in a study of cytomegalovirus exposure and HLA in healthy donors. Both 60 Vbeta primers and 13 Jbeta primers went into the PCR. Here immunoSEQ multiplex PCR was the method, and the copy in TCRdb shows in-frame clones only, minus some. This sample has about 220,000 clones, with over 80% found just once. Material for sequencing was PBMCs. The receptors originated from a boy aged 2-15 years in good health and CMV-seronegative.

This clone was picked up one time. This chain links TRBV6-1 with TRBJ2-7; 10 nucleotides agree with TRBD1. CDR1 is MNHNS and CDR2 is SASEGT in the germline V gene. V shed 6 bases and J 3 bases; nucleotides not matched to a gene: 8. The CDR3 has 15 amino acids. In DNA, the CDR3 is TGTGCCAGCAGATTGGGACAGGGGCACTTCTACGAGCAGTACTTC. It yields the protein CASRLGQGHFYEQYF.

The CDR3: CASSSRGTSGSKETQYF. CDR3 bases: TGTGCCAGCAGCTCCCGGGGGACTAGCGGGAGTAAAGAGACCCAGTACTTC. V usage is TRBV21-1 and J usage is TRBJ2-5; TRBD2 is the table's D call, not checked against the DNA. TRBV21-1 is tagged as a pseudogene. The CDR3 has 17 amino acids.

This clone was detected once. The gene calls are TRBV9 and TRBJ2-1; D is unclear. The CDR3 has 14 amino acids. Germline V gene data show CDR1 as SGDLS and CDR2 as YYNGEE. Trimming pared 0 bases from V and 5 bases from J, leaving 9 bases between. CDR3 in DNA: TGTGCCAGCAGCGTAGAATCCAGGCACAATGAGCAGTTCTTC. As protein: CASSVESRHNEQFF.

V and J are TRBV5-1 and TRBJ1-2, with a weak D call TRBD1 (6 bases). The CDR3 has 15 residues. Trimming cost V 0 bases and J 7 bases, with 16 bases left between them. The germline V gene has CDR1 SGHRS and CDR2 YFSETQ. In DNA form, the CDR3 reads TGCGCCAGCAGCTTGGCCGGGGGGCCCGGGAGTGGCTACACCTTC. It yields the protein CASSLAGGPGSGYTF.

CDR3: CASIAGASYNEQFF. CDR3 nucleotide sequence: TGTGCCAGCATAGCGGGGGCCTCCTACAATGAGCAGTTCTTC. The chain combines TRBV6-1 with TRBJ2-1; 9 bases map to TRBD2. The CDR3 consists of 14 residues. Losses at the gene ends were 7 bases for V and 0 bases for J; bases not matched to a gene: 1. Germline V CDR1 and CDR2: MNHNS, SASEGT.

This chain joins TRBV28 and TRBJ2-5; 7 bases map to TRBD1. The DNA end lines up better with TRBJ2-7; the J call may be wrong. This CDR3 has 16 amino acids. Germline-derived CDR1 and CDR2 are MDHEN and SYDVKM. The DNA of the CDR3 is TGTGCCAGCAGTTTATGGATGACAGGGAACGTCTACGAGCAGTACTTC. Translation gives CASSLWMTGNVYEQYF.

This chain uses TRBV9 with TRBJ2-3, with D maybe TRBD1 (6 bases). The germline V and J ends were trimmed by 4 bases and 4 bases, with 10 bases remaining between them. The CDR3 has 13 amino acids. Per germline, CDR1 SGDLS and CDR2 YYNGEE. The CDR3 reads CASSPGVADTQYF. The CDR3 bases are TGTGCCAGCAGCCCAGGGGTAGCAGATACGCAGTATTTT. Full variable domain (outside the CDR3, taken from reference TRBV9 and TRBJ2-3): DSGVTQTPKHLITATGQRVTLRCSPRSGDLSVYWYQQSLDQGLQFLIQYYNGEERAKGNILERFSAQQFPDLHSELNLSSLELGDSALYFCASSPGVADTQYFGPGTRLTVL.

This chain joins TRBV4-1 and TRBJ2-5, with a weak D call TRBD1 (6 bases). The CDR3 runs 14 residues. CDR1 is MGHRA and CDR2 is YSYEKL in the germline V gene. V was cut by 1 base and J by 1 base, with 7 bases left in between. The CDR3 here is CASSQATGQETQYF. CDR3 DNA sequence: TGCGCCAGCAGCCAAGCGACAGGCCAAGAGACCCAGTACTTC.

The V and J genes are TRBV2 and TRBJ2-2; tentatively, D is TRBD2 (7 bases). Trimming pared 6 bases from V and 6 bases from J, leaving 17 bases between. The CDR3 has 15 amino acids. Germline V gives CDR1 SNHLY, CDR2 FYNNEI. CDR3 sequence (DNA): TGTGCCAGCAGCGGGGGGACAAAGGGGGCCGGGGAGCTGTTTTTT. Amino acid sequence: CASSGGTKGAGELFF.

The gene calls are TRBV6-5 and TRBJ2-5, with a tentative D call TRBD2 (5 bases). V was trimmed by 6 bases and J by 7 bases, leaving 18 bases between them. The CDR3 contains 14 residues. Per the germline V gene, CDR1 is MNHEY and CDR2 is SVGAGI. The CDR3 reads CASSPDSTPGTQYF. CDR3 DNA: TGTGCCAGCAGCCCGGACTCTACCCCGGGGACCCAGTACTTC.

The chain combines TRBV11-2 with TRBJ2-5; D ambiguous. The last part of the DNA fits TRBJ2-7 better; the J call may be wrong. Germline V gene data show CDR1 as SGHAT and CDR2 as FQNNGV. This CDR3 is built from 13 residues. CDR3 DNA: TGTGCCAGCAGCTTAGGACATCCTTACGAGCAGTACTTC. Residues: CASSLGHPYEQYF.